A single TCR beta chain is shown here with its context. As yet, its antigen is unknown. This specimen comes from a study of cytomegalovirus exposure and HLA in healthy donors. General study points: While the bulk of TCR sequences proved rare, some public TCRs turned up in many donors. Subsequent analysis revealed that first-cohort TCR clusters tended to co-occur in the 120 or so validation repertoires.

Sequenced by immunoSEQ multiplex PCR; TCRdb stores in-frame clones only, minus some. The profile covers around 350,000 clones, with just over 85% appearing a single time and 0.8% to 0.85% taken by the ten largest. This CDR3 has 13 amino acids. The germline V and J ends were trimmed by 6 bases and 2 bases, with 11 bases remaining between them. CDR1 is MDHEN, CDR2 SYDVKM, per germline. Material for sequencing was PBMCs. The chain recombines TRBV28 with TRBJ2-7; a possible D gene is TRBD1 (6 bases). This receptor was obtained from a woman in her late teens or twenties in good health and CMV-seronegative. The CDR3 nucleotides are TGTGCCAGCAGCCCCACAGGGCCCTACGAGCAGTACTTC. Its translation is CASSPTGPYEQYF.